This is a list of T cell receptor beta chains from one sample in a study of T cells in Graves' hyperthyroidism and ophthalmopathy. TCRdb reprocessed the multiplex PCR reads with MiXCR, giving one entry per CDR3 protein. This table has around 290,000 distinct CDR3 sequences, about 18% appearing once. The specimen was blood. These receptors were taken from a woman between 55 and 75 years old with Graves' ophthalmopathy. Both conserved end residues are part of each CDR3.

v_gene: TRBV3-1; CDR3aa: CASSDRVVAGFNEQYF
v_gene: TRBV6-2/TRBV6-3; CDR3aa: CASSNGPLQPQHF
v_gene: TRBV9; CDR3aa: CASSVGVRGGTEAFF
v_gene: TRBV2; CDR3aa: CASKGVELSGGGNKETQYF
v_gene: TRBV2; CDR3aa: CASTFGGRAAGANVLTF
v_gene: TRBV2; CDR3aa: CASSDDQPQHF
v_gene: TRBV15; CDR3aa: CATSERDRGYEQYF
v_gene: TRBV2; CDR3aa: CASSWKSNLAQHF
v_gene: TRBV10-3; CDR3aa: CAISEGTGQNEQYF
v_gene: TRBV6-1; CDR3aa: CASSEYSSQPQHF
v_gene: TRBV20-1; CDR3aa: CSANLAGVLDTQYF
v_gene: TRBV7-9; CDR3aa: CASSTDRVGQPQHF
v_gene: TRBV19; CDR3aa: CASRGVAVSSYNEQFF
v_gene: TRBV6-1; CDR3aa: CASSDRIQRAFF
v_gene: TRBV6-2/TRBV6-3; CDR3aa: CASSSGRIPWGYNEQFF
v_gene: TRBV4-1; CDR3aa: CASSQALVAGAYEQYF
v_gene: TRBV19; CDR3aa: CASSMQAGPTDTQYF
v_gene: TRBV7-9; CDR3aa: CASSPALGYEQYF
v_gene: TRBV3-1; CDR3aa: CASGGTGGPPEAFF
v_gene: TRBV20-1; CDR3aa: CSASQESNTGELFF
v_gene: TRBV11-3; CDR3aa: CASNSNGRRFGTDTQYF
v_gene: TRBV3-1; CDR3aa: CASRRGTGELFF
v_gene: TRBV7-3; CDR3aa: CANPQHNEQFF
v_gene: TRBV27; CDR3aa: CASSIMGTPTGSYEQYF
v_gene: TRBV28; CDR3aa: CASNLTQITNYGYTF
v_gene: TRBV7-9; CDR3aa: CASSFQDRETQYF
v_gene: TRBV11-2; CDR3aa: CASSLSGGGRNYGYTF
v_gene: TRBV7-8; CDR3aa: CASSSYGGGGSMETQYF